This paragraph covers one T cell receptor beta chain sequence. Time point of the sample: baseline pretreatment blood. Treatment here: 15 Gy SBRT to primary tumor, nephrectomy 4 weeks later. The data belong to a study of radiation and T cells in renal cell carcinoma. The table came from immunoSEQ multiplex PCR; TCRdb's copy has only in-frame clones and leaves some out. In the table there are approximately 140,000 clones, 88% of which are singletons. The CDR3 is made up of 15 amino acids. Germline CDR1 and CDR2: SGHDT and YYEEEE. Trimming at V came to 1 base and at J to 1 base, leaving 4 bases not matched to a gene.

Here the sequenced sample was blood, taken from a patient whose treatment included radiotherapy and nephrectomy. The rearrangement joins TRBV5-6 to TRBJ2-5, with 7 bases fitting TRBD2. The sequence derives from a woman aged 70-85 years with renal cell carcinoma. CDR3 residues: CASSLHGGGQETQYF. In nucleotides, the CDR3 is TGTGCCAGCAGCTTGCATGGGGGGGGCCAAGAGACCCAGTACTTC.